This T cell receptor beta chain was identified during a study of T-cell reconstitution after alpha-beta-depleted transplantation in children (dated by TCRdb to about 2016). Context from the whole study: T-cell immune reconstitution after TCRalphabeta/CD19-depleted allogeneic hematopoietic cell transplantation in children was quantitatively tracked in the study by means of TCR repertoire profiling.

V loses 4 bases at its end and J loses 4 bases; junction bases beyond the gene matches: 3. The germline V gene (reference sequence) supplies CDR1 MNHEY and CDR2 SMNVEV. The CDR3 measures 14 amino acids from cysteine to phenylalanine. The retained sequence is limited to the CDR3, 42 bases, with the frame set at the first base. This clonotype was found a few times. It has no known antigen specificity. No per-base quality is available; no much larger clone lies one base away. Libraries were prepared through PCR. The listed sequencing device is Illumina HiSeq 2500. TCR library preparation used molecular barcoding, with unique molecular identifiers applied to normalize quantification of the TCRbeta repertoire. The public reads were reanalyzed by TCRdb: fastp trimming at Q25, MiXCR alignment, in-frame beta chains only. Rows with one shared CDR3 protein collapse into an entry with the most common genes and DNA. This sample has some 500,000 distinct CDR3 sequences in its table, and around 17% of those were observed once. The ten largest clones represent roughly 3.3% of the sample.

The sequenced sample was PBMCs from the stem cell graft donor, obtained from the stem cell graft. This receptor was identified in a human donor who donated a stem cell graft to a child with acute lymphoblastic leukemia. The V and J genes are TRBV27 and TRBJ2-7, with 11 middle bases fitting TRBD1. The nucleotide sequence reads TGTGCCAGCAGTTGGACAGGGGGCATTTACGAGCAGTACTTC. It is translated as CASSWTGGIYEQYF.